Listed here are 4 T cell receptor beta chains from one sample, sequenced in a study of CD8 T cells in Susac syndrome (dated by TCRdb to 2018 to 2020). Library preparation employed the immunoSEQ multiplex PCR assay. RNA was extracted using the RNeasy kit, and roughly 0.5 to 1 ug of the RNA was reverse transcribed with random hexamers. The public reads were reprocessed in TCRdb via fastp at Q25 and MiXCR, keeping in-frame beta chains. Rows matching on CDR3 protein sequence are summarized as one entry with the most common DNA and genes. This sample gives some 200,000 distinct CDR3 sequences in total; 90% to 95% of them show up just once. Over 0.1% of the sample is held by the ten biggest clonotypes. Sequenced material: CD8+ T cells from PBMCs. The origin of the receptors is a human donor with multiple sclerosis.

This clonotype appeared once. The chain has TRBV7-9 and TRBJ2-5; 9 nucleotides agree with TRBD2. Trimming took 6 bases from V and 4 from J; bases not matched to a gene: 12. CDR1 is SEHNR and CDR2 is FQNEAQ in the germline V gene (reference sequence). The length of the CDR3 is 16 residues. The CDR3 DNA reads TGTGCCAGCAGAGATCTGAGGACTAGCGTGGTAGAGACCCAGTACTTC. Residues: CASRDLRTSVVETQYF.

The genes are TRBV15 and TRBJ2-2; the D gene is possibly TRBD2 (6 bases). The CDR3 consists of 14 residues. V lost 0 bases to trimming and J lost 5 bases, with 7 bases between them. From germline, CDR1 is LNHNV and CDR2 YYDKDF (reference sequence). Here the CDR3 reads CATSRDAGTGELFF. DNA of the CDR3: TGTGCCACCAGCAGAGATGCGGGGACCGGGGAGCTGTTTTTT. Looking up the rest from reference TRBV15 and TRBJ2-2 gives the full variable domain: DAMVIQNPRYQVTQFGKPVTLSCSQTLNHNVMYWYQQKSSQAPKLLFHYYDKDFNNEADTPDNFQSRRPNTSFCFLDIRSPGLGDTAMYLCATSRDAGTGELFFGEGSRLTVL.

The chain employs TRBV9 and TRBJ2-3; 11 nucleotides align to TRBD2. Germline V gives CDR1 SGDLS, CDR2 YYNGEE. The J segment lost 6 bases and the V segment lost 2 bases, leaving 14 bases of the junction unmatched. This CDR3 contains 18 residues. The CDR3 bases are TGTGCCAGCAGCGTCGTAGCGGGAGGGCCGAAAAATGTCGATACGCAGTATTTT. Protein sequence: CASSVVAGGPKNVDTQYF.

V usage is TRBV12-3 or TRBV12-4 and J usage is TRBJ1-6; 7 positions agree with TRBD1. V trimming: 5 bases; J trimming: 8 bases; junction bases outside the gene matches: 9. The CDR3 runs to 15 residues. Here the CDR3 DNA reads TGTGCCAGCAGTGATACAGGGGCCCGGGATTCACCCCTCCACTTT. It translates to CASSDTGARDSPLHF.